This T cell receptor (beta chain) was retrieved from a study of shared clonotypes between healthy human individuals. V gave up 5 bases and J gave up 6 bases, with 24 bases separating them. Germline-derived CDR1 and CDR2 are MDHEN and SYDVKM. The CDR3 is made up of 17 amino acids. The assay was carried out at the deep level. Repertoires were generated with immunoSEQ multiplex PCR, while TCRdb's copy carries only in-frame clones and drops some. This sample carries 2 million to 3 million clones, approximately 94% of them seen once, and the ten largest clones take 0.36%. This receptor was identified in a man younger than 35 in good health. Some clones in this sample may be carry-over from other donors' samples. The source material was naive CD4+ T cells from PBMCs. Regarding subset: CD45RA+ positively selected. This chain uses TRBV28 with TRBJ2-3, with a possible D match to TRBD2 (6 bases). CDR3 protein: CASSRPLGRGGSDTQYF. CDR3 bases: TGTGCCAGCAGTCGCCCTCTGGGGCGGGGAGGCTCGGATACGCAGTATTTT.